The source of this TCR beta chain is a study of blood T cell repertoires in COVID-19. Study information: Samples came from the United States, Italy and Spain, spanning acute and convalescent COVID-19. Sample material is recorded as cDNA or gDNA derived from T cells, B-cell-depleted T cells, or PBMCs.

Recruited during active infection, patients (from Seattle) were subsequently followed longitudinally. Study processing details: Estimation of nucleated cell counts relied on the amplification of reference gene primers. Using immunoSEQ multiplex PCR, the repertoire was profiled, and TCRdb retains in-frame clones only, with some absent. The DNA gave D and trimming, while V, J and clone size come from that table. The table lists about 38,000 clones, just under 75% of them singletons, with about 10% in the top ten. Specimen: peripheral blood. The receptor was isolated from a man aged 65-85 years with COVID-19, enrolled during active disease.

CDR3 DNA sequence: TGTGCCAGCAAAACAGGGAGTGCGGAGCAGTACTTC. It translates to CASKTGSAEQYF. The chain employs TRBV27 and TRBJ2-7; tentatively, D is TRBD1 (6 bases). This CDR3 is 12 amino acids long. In germline, CDR1 is MNHEY, CDR2 SMNVEV (reference sequence). The germline V and J ends were trimmed by 7 bases and 7 bases, with 14 bases remaining between them.